What follows describes a single TCR beta chain. V was clipped by 5 bases and J by 4 bases; unmatched bases: 7. This CDR3 contains 14 residues. CDR1 and CDR2 (germline): MDHEN, SYDVKM. Brentuximab vedotin exposure varied among the patients, all of whom had relapsed after autologous stem cell transplantation. Negative magnetic selection isolated CD4+ T cells from thawed PBMCs. The sample belongs to a study of PD-1 blockade in classical Hodgkin lymphoma. Repertoires were generated with immunoSEQ multiplex PCR, while TCRdb's copy carries only in-frame clones and drops some. The sample has about 7,700 clones; about nine tenths are singletons.

The source was CD4+ T cells from blood, collected at baseline. This TCR was recovered from a human donor with classical Hodgkin lymphoma. The chain joins TRBV28 to TRBJ2-7; 8 positions match TRBD1. CDR3 region: CASSPMDREYEQYF. As DNA, the CDR3 is TGTGCCAGCAGTCCAATGGACAGGGAGTACGAGCAGTACTTC.